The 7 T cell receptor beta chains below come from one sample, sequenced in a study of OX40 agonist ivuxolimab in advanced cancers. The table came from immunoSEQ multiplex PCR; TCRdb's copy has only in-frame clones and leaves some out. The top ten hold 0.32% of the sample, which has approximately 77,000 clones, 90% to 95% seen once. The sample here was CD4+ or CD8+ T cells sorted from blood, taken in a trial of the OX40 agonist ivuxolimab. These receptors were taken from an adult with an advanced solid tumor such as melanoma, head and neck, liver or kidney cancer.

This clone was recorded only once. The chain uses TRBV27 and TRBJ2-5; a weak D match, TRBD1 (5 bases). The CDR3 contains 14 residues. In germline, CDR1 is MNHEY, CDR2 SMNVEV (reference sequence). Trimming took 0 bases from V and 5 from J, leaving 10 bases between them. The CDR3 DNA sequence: TGTGCCAGCAGTTTATCGCAGGGTGGCGAGACCCAGTACTTC. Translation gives CASSLSQGGETQYF.

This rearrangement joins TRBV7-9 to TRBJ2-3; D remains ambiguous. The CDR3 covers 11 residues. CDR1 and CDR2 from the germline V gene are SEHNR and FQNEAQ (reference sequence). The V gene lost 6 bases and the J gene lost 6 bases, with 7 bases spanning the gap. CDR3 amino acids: CASSTLDTQYF. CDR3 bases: TGTGCCAGCAGTACCCTGGATACGCAGTATTTT.

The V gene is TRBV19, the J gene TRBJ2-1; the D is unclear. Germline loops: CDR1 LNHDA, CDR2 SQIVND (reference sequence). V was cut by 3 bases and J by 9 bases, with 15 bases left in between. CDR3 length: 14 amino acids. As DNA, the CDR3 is TGTGCCAGTAGTATCCCCAGCGTTGGCAGTGAGCAGTTCTTC. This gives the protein CASSIPSVGSEQFF.

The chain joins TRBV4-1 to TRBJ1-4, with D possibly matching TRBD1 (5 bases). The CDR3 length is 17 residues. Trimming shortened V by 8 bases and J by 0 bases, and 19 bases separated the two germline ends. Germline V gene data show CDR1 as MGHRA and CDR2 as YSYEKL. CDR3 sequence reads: CASRGGYGPTTNEKLFF. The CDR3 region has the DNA TGCGCCAGCCGGGGGGGATATGGGCCTACAACTAATGAAAAACTGTTTTTT.

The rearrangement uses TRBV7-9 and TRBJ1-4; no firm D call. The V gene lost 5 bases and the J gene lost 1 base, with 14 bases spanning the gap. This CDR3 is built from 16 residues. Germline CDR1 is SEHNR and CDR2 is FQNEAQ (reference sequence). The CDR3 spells CASSRLGGLTNEKLFF. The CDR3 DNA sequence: TGTGCCAGCAGCCGTTTGGGAGGTCTAACTAATGAAAAACTGTTTTTT.

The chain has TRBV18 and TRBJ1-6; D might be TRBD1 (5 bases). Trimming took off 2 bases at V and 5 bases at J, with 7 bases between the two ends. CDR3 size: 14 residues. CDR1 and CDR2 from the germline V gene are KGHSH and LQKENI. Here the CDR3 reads CASSPGGNNSPLHF. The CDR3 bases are TGTGCCAGCTCACCAGGGGGGAATAATTCACCCCTCCACTTT.

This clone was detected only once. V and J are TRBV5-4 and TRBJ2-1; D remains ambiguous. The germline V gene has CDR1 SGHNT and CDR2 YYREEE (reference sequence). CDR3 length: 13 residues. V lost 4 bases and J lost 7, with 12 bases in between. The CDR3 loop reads CASSQRLVNEQFF. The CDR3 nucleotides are TGTGCCAGCAGCCAGAGGCTGGTTAATGAGCAGTTCTTC.